This note documents a single T cell receptor beta chain sequence. Its antigen is currently unknown. This entry belongs to a study of radiotherapy plus CTLA-4 blockade in lung cancer. The V end lost 5 bases, the J end lost 4 bases, and 17 bases lay between the germline ends. This CDR3 has 15 residues. Per the germline V gene, CDR1 is SEHNR and CDR2 is FQNEAQ (reference sequence). Alongside CTLA-4 blockade with ipilimumab, patients with chemo-refractory metastatic non-small-cell lung cancer received focal radiation. Points from the study as a whole: Early blood T cell clone dynamics reportedly forecast response best, with interferon-beta. TCR clones of tumor origin grew in blood after radiotherapy plus ipilimumab.

Libraries were prepared by immunoSEQ multiplex PCR; TCRdb keeps only in-frame clonotypes and omits some of them. The sample includes over 50,000 clones, around 80% seen only once; the top ten take 3.2%. This receptor was identified in a human donor with non-small cell lung cancer who had a partial response to radiotherapy plus ipilimumab. The J gene is TRBJ2-5, the V gene TRBV7-9, with D perhaps matching TRBD2 (6 bases). Sequenced here: peripheral blood, sampled from a patient treated with radiotherapy plus ipilimumab. The CDR3 DNA follows: TGTGCCAGCAGCGAGATAAGACTGGAGGGAGAGACCCAGTACTTC. It translates to CASSEIRLEGETQYF.